These 21 T cell receptor beta chains originate from one sample sequenced in a study of metastatic and nonmetastatic thyroid tumors. Every patient was untreated before thyroid surgery. TCRdb reanalyzed the PCR reads with MiXCR. The sample carries 26,000 or so clones, about 15% recorded once. The specimen was blood. These receptors were taken from a female donor with papillary thyroid cancer or a benign thyroid nodule (not recorded which). Some clones in this sample may be carry-over from other donors' samples.

There are many counts of this clone. V gene TRBV12-3 or TRBV12-4 combines with J gene TRBJ2-3; D unclear. V was shortened by 9 bases and J by 3 bases, with 10 bases between the two germline ends. The CDR3 spans 12 residues. CDR3 nucleotide sequence: TGTGCCAGTTCTTATGGGACAGATACGCAGTATTTT. Protein: CASSYGTDTQYF.

Many counts were recorded for this clone. V and J are TRBV27 and TRBJ2-1; TRBD1 or TRBD2 may be the D gene (5 bases each). CDR3 length: 14 amino acids. V was trimmed by 2 bases and J by 7 bases, leaving 12 bases between them. CDR1 is MNHEY, CDR2 SMNVEV, per germline (reference sequence). The CDR3 sequence is CASSLGLGANEQFF. In DNA, the CDR3 is TGTGCCAGCAGTTTAGGCCTCGGGGCAAATGAGCAGTTCTTC.

A note on this clone: The junction does not match germline at one end; this may be a read error. The chain is built from TRBV20-1 and TRBJ2-5; 12 bases line up with TRBD2. In germline, CDR1 is DFQATT, CDR2 SNEGSKA (reference sequence). CDR3 length: 17 amino acids. The DNA for the CDR3 is TGCAGTGTTAGAAAAAAGACTAGCGGGAGATTCCTTGAGACCCAGTACTTC. The encoded protein is CSVRKKTSGRFLETQYF.

The table lists this clone with many counts. The rearrangement links TRBV9 to TRBJ2-7; 7 nucleotides align to TRBD2. CDR3 length: 13 residues. J lost 7 bases, V lost 1 base, and 5 bases had no gene match. Germline assignment: CDR1 SGDLS and CDR2 YYNGEE. CDR3 in amino acids: CASSVTGGREQYF. Here the CDR3 DNA reads TGTGCCAGCAGCGTAACGGGAGGACGGGAGCAGTACTTC.

V is TRBV7-3 and J is TRBJ1-1; TRBD1 might be the D (5 bases). V was trimmed by 7 bases and J by 4 bases, leaving 13 bases between them. CDR1 and CDR2 from the germline V gene are SGHTA and FQGTGA. The CDR3 has 13 amino acids. The CDR3 region is CASICLGGTEAFF. The CDR3 coding sequence is TGTGCCAGCATCTGTTTGGGGGGCACTGAAGCTTTCTTT.

The V gene is TRBV4-3, the J gene TRBJ1-1; D ambiguous. There are 13 residues in the CDR3. V was pared by 0 bases and J by 5 bases, with 7 bases between. Germline V gives CDR1 LGHNA, CDR2 YSLEER. CDR3 residues: CASSQDLVTEAFF. CDR3 bases: TGCGCCAGCAGCCAAGATTTGGTAACTGAAGCTTTCTTT.

This clone came up many times. This may arise from a read error, as a much more abundant clone is one base away. Other DNA sequences within the sample encode an identical CDR3. The chain is built from TRBV5-1 and TRBJ1-1; 7 bases align to TRBD1. In germline, CDR1 is SGHRS, CDR2 YFSETQ. Trimming took 4 bases from V and 8 from J; bases not matched to a gene: 17. CDR3 size: 16 residues. CDR3 amino acids: CASSPWTGGGSTEAFF. For the CDR3, the DNA is TGCGCCAGCAGCCCCTGGACAGGCGGCGGGTCCACCGAAGCTTTCTTT.

This clone was observed many times. The J gene is TRBJ2-1, the V gene TRBV20-1; D not resolved. The CDR3 has 13 residues. Germline V CDR1 and CDR2: DFQATT, SNEGSKA (reference sequence). V was cut by 8 bases and J by 5 bases, with 16 bases left in between. CDR3 DNA sequence: TGCAGTCCTCTCTCACGTACAGACAATGAGCAGTTCTTC. Amino acid sequence: CSPLSRTDNEQFF.

This clone was counted many times. The same CDR3 also results from other DNA sequences found in this sample. The gene calls are TRBV30 and TRBJ2-3; 11 bases align to TRBD1. The CDR3 is 14 residues long. Germline CDR1 reads GTSNPN; CDR2 reads SVGIG (reference sequence). J lost 7 bases, V lost 3 bases, and 6 bases had no gene match. Here the CDR3 DNA reads TGTGCCTGGAGCGGACAGGGGGCGCTGAATACGCAGTATTTT. Its protein product is CAWSGQGALNTQYF. The whole variable domain, remainder taken from reference TRBV30 and TRBJ2-3, is SQTIHQWPATLVQPVGSPLSLECTVEGTSNPNLYWYRQAAGRGLQLLFYSVGIGQISSEVPQNLSASRPQDRQFILSSKKLLLSDSGFYLCAWSGQGALNTQYFGPGTRLTVL.

This clone was seen repeatedly, ten times or more. V is TRBV6-5 and J is TRBJ2-7; a possible D gene is TRBD2 (6 bases). The CDR3 is made up of 16 amino acids. Germline V gene data show CDR1 as MNHEY and CDR2 as SVGAGI. Trimming shortened V by 0 bases and J by 3 bases, and 15 bases separated the two germline ends. CDR3 region: CASSYSLASEGYEQYF. The CDR3 nucleotides are TGTGCCAGCAGTTACTCGTTGGCTAGCGAAGGCTACGAGCAGTACTTC.

By sample share, this clone is medium-sized (0.01 to 0.1%). The CDR3 region has the DNA TGTGCCAGCAGTTTATCGGGACGGAACTACGAGCAGTACTTC. Protein sequence: CASSLSGRNYEQYF. The V call is TRBV28, the J call TRBJ2-7, with D possibly called TRBD1 or TRBD2 (5 bases each). CDR3 size: 14 residues. V lost 1 base and J lost 3, with 10 bases in between. Germline V gene lookup returns CDR1 MDHEN and CDR2 SYDVKM.

This clone has a count of ten or more. The rearrangement joins TRBV19 to TRBJ2-1; 14 positions match TRBD2. The CDR3 is made up of 15 amino acids. Per germline, CDR1 LNHDA and CDR2 SQIVND (reference sequence). Losses at the gene ends were 6 bases for V and 7 bases for J; bases not matched to a gene: 5. CDR3 nucleotide sequence: TGTGCCAGTAGGGAGACTAGCGGGAGGGGGAATGAGCAGTTCTTC. Protein sequence: CASRETSGRGNEQFF.

In this sample, this clone is medium-sized. The V and J genes are TRBV20-1 and TRBJ2-7, with 9 positions matching TRBD2. The germline V gene has CDR1 DFQATT and CDR2 SNEGSKA (reference sequence). CDR3 length: 16 residues. V gave up 2 bases and J gave up 2 bases; unmatched junction bases: 10. The CDR3 coding sequence is TGCAGTGCTAGACCGCCGGGTCGCGGGAGGGCCTACGAGCAGTACTTC. This sequence encodes CSARPPGRGRAYEQYF.

The rearrangement links TRBV5-1 to TRBJ2-3; 9 bases are shared with TRBD2. CDR3 size: 16 residues. CDR1 and CDR2 from the germline V gene are SGHRS and YFSETQ. Trimming cost V 3 bases and J 3 bases; bases outside gene matches: 8. The CDR3 here is CASSWGTSRVTDTQYF. The CDR3 DNA is TGCGCCAGCAGCTGGGGGACTAGCAGAGTAACAGATACGCAGTATTTT.

In its sample, this clone was seen many times. The chain uses TRBV5-1 and TRBJ2-7; 10 nucleotides agree with TRBD2. Trimming cost V 3 bases and J 3 bases; bases outside gene matches: 9. Germline V gene data show CDR1 as SGHRS and CDR2 as YFSETQ. The CDR3 runs 16 residues. The chain's CDR3 is CASSWGASGSLYEQYF. The CDR3 coding sequence is TGCGCCAGCAGCTGGGGAGCTAGCGGGAGTCTCTACGAGCAGTACTTC. Complete variable domain (other parts from reference TRBV5-1 and TRBJ2-7): KAGVTQTPRYLIKTRGQQVTLSCSPISGHRSVSWYQQTPGQGLQFLFEYFSETQRNKGNFPGRFSGRQFSNSRSEMNVSTLELGDSALYLCASSWGASGSLYEQYFGPGTRLTVT.

This clone was found many times. Germline and junction disagree at one end, which may indicate a read error. V is TRBV7-8 and J is TRBJ2-7; D gene ambiguous. CDR1 and CDR2 from the germline V gene are SGHVS and FQNEAQ. CDR3 length: 13 amino acids. The CDR3 reads CANSLETHYEQYF. The CDR3 nucleotides are TGTGCCAACAGCTTAGAGACCCACTACGAGCAGTACTTC.

The chain has TRBV20-1 and TRBJ1-5; D remains unclear. The CDR3 covers 15 residues. Trimming took 1 base from V and 3 from J, leaving 13 bases between them. In germline, CDR1 is DFQATT, CDR2 SNEGSKA (reference sequence). CDR3 sequence reads: CSARVGRTINQPQHF. The DNA of the CDR3 is TGCAGTGCTAGAGTTGGCAGGACCATCAATCAGCCCCAGCATTTT.

The chain has TRBV6-1 and TRBJ2-7, with a possible D match to TRBD2 (6 bases). Germline V gives CDR1 MNHNS, CDR2 SASEGT. Trimming took 6 bases from V and 6 from J, leaving 18 bases between them. The CDR3 spans 14 residues. Here the CDR3 reads CASSRTIVSGEQYF. The CDR3 DNA sequence: TGTGCCAGCAGCAGGACTATCGTGAGCGGCGAGCAGTACTTC.

This sequence joins TRBV4-1 and TRBJ2-7, with TRBD1 matching over 8 bases. The germline CDR1 and CDR2 sequences are MGHRA and YSYEKL. Germline trimming cut 10 bases from V and 5 bases from J; bases unmatched to any gene: 10. The length of the CDR3 is 13 residues. The CDR3 DNA reads TGCGCCATCATCCAGCAGGACAGGGACGAGCAGTACTTC. This translates into CAIIQQDRDEQYF.

This clone has at least ten counts. The genes are TRBV6-1 and TRBJ2-4; no clear D gene. Trimming cost V 8 bases and J 5 bases, with 10 bases left between them. Germline lookup yields CDR1 MNHNS and CDR2 SASEGT. The CDR3 consists of 12 residues. In DNA, the CDR3 is TGTGCCAGCGGTAGTTCGCAAAACATTCAGTACTTC. Translation gives CASGSSQNIQYF.

This clone showed up many times. This chain uses TRBV4-2 with TRBJ2-2, with 10 bases fitting TRBD2. CDR3 length equals 19 residues. J lost 0 bases, V lost 0 bases, and 7 bases had no gene match. The V gene's germline CDR1 is LGHNA and CDR2 YNFKEQ. Here the CDR3 reads CASSQERTSGFSNTGELFF. CDR3 nucleotide sequence: TGTGCCAGCAGCCAAGAACGGACTAGCGGATTCTCGAACACCGGGGAGCTGTTTTTT.